This T cell receptor (beta chain) was sequenced for a study of CD8 T cells in ankylosing spondylitis (dated 2017 in TCRdb). Some background on the complete study: The study set out to find disease-linked TCR variants by profiling T cell receptor beta repertoires in ankylosing spondylitis patients and healthy donors. The whole study cohort included some 100 healthy donors and 20 to 25 ankylosing spondylitis patients. Peripheral blood was sampled, and synovial fluid was also collected from ankylosing spondylitis patients.

This clonotype turned up a few times. The target of this receptor is not known. No much larger clone exists at a distance of one base, and base qualities are not known. What the work shows at the level of the full study, not this receptor alone: In peripheral blood, the disease-linked clones were found at relatively low frequencies and had a CD8+ phenotype. Some of the motif variants had been reported before in the synovial fluid and blood of reactive arthritis patients, a finding that suggests common disease-initiation mechanisms. A TCR beta motif made up of several highly homologous amino acid variants appeared to be characteristic of blood from ankylosing spondylitis patients. The disease-linked clones were reported to be significantly enriched in matched synovial fluid samples from ankylosing spondylitis patients.

Sequencing took place on an Illumina HiSeq 2500. Quantitative 5'-RACE with molecular barcodes was the method used to prepare the TCR beta libraries. For the original study's pipeline: To identify disease-linked TCR variants, a new computational method was used, one built on a probabilistic model of VDJ rearrangement. Using fastp at Q25 and MiXCR, TCRdb reprocessed the public reads and kept productive beta chains. CDR3 protein duplicates are merged, each entry listing the most common genes and DNA. TCRdb, rather than the study authors, made the V and J calls. Across this sample there are roughly 440,000 distinct CDR3 sequences, with 15% to 20% seen only once. The ten largest clonotypes hold 1% of the sample. This receptor was obtained from a male donor with ankylosing spondylitis. Sequenced material: blood, either unsorted or a sorted T cell fraction (not recorded which).

This receptor carries the CDR3 CASSQDEGSGFRETQYF. The DNA is as follows: TGCGCCAGCAGCCAAGATGAAGGTAGCGGGTTCCGAGAGACCCAGTACTTC. The chain links TRBV4-3 with TRBJ2-5, with 7 middle bases fitting TRBD2. CDR1 and CDR2, per the germline V gene, are LGHNA and YSLEER. The CDR3 goes from the cysteine to the phenylalanine over 17 residues. Only the CDR3 region is kept as DNA, spanning 51 bases read in frame from base 1. Ends trimmed: V by 0 bases, J by 4 bases; bases unmatched to a gene: 11.